This entry lists 12 T cell receptor beta chains sequenced from one sample in a study of T cell responses to AZD1222 COVID-19 vaccine. The protocol was immunoSEQ multiplex PCR, while the TCRdb copy is restricted to in-frame clones and leaves out a portion. The sample holds around 100,000 clones, roughly 80% seen once. The sample here was peripheral blood, taken on day 0 of AZD1222 vaccination. These receptors all stem from an adult in good health.

The chain joins TRBV4-3 to TRBJ2-1, with a tentative D call TRBD2 (5 bases). The CDR3 contains 16 residues. Germline values: CDR1 LGHNA, CDR2 YSLEER. Trimming took off 4 bases at V and 7 bases at J, with 20 bases between the two ends. The CDR3 sequence: CASSLIGVSVENEQFF. CDR3 DNA sequence: TGCGCCAGCAGCCTAATCGGGGTTAGTGTTGAGAATGAGCAGTTCTTC.

This rearrangement joins TRBV7-2 to TRBJ1-2; 7 positions agree with TRBD1. This CDR3 contains 15 residues. In germline, CDR1 is SGHTA, CDR2 FQGNSA. V lost 3 bases and J lost 1; bases outside the gene matches: 5. The DNA of the CDR3 is TGTGCCAGCAGCTTCCAAGGGGGCAGTAACTATGGCTACACCTTC. It specifies CASSFQGGSNYGYTF.

The chain has TRBV5-1 and TRBJ1-1; the match to TRBD1 covers 9 bases. Germline V gene data show CDR1 as SGHRS and CDR2 as YFSETQ. The CDR3 sequence is 13 residues long. V shed 6 bases and J 5 bases; nucleotides not matched to a gene: 5. The CDR3 here is CASTGQGRTEAFF. The CDR3 bases are TGCGCCAGCACCGGACAGGGGCGGACTGAAGCTTTCTTT.

This chain joins TRBV6-5 and TRBJ1-3, with 12 bases identical to TRBD1. CDR1 is MNHEY, CDR2 SVGAGI, per germline. The CDR3 is 16 amino acids. The J segment lost 4 bases and the V segment lost 2 bases, leaving 3 bases of the junction unmatched. CDR3 sequence reads: CASSYGDRGPGNTIYF. CDR3 nucleotide sequence: TGTGCCAGCAGTTACGGGGACAGGGGGCCGGGAAACACCATATATTTT.

J is TRBJ2-5 and V is TRBV19; the D gene is possibly TRBD2 (5 bases). The CDR3 has 11 residues. CDR1 is LNHDA and CDR2 is SQIVND in the germline V gene (reference sequence). The germline V and J ends were trimmed by 6 bases and 4 bases, with 6 bases remaining between them. The CDR3: CASSLAETQYF. Written as DNA, the CDR3 is TGTGCCAGTAGCCTAGCAGAGACCCAGTACTTC.

The chain joins TRBV10-3 to TRBJ2-2; D is perhaps TRBD1 (6 bases). The CDR3 is made up of 15 amino acids. Trimming removed 10 bases from V and 3 bases from J, with 18 bases in between. Germline loops: CDR1 ENHRY, CDR2 SYGVKD. The CDR3 sequence is CATSRTGYDTGELFF. The CDR3 region has the DNA TGTGCCACTTCTAGAACAGGGTATGACACCGGGGAGCTGTTTTTT.

The chain employs TRBV11-2 and TRBJ1-1, with TRBD1 matching over 7 bases. Germline V gene data show CDR1 as SGHAT and CDR2 as FQNNGV. The CDR3 extends over 14 amino acids. V gave up 5 bases and J gave up 4 bases; unmatched junction bases: 7. CDR3 nucleotide sequence: TGTGCCAGCAGCCCACAGGGGAGGCCCACTGAAGCTTTCTTT. This encodes CASSPQGRPTEAFF.

The chain carries TRBV27 and TRBJ1-5; D remains ambiguous. V shed 4 bases and J shed 11 bases, with 12 bases lying between them. The V gene's germline CDR1 is MNHEY and CDR2 SMNVEV (reference sequence). The CDR3 sequence is 12 residues long. CDR3 coding DNA: TGTGCCAGCAGTTCCTCGGGAAGGGCCCAGCATTTT. Translated, it gives CASSSSGRAQHF.

The count of this clone is one. V usage is TRBV6-5 and J usage is TRBJ1-3; D is unresolved. V lost 5 bases and J lost 0, with 5 bases in between. The CDR3 runs to 13 residues. Germline V gene data show CDR1 as MNHEY and CDR2 as SVGAGI. CDR3 in DNA: TGTGCCAGCAGTATATCCTCTGGAAACACCATATATTTT. Its translation: CASSISSGNTIYF.

CDR3 sequence: CASAGGGSNQPQHF. The CDR3, as DNA: TGTGCCAGCGCAGGCGGGGGGAGCAATCAGCCCCAGCATTTT. The V and J genes are TRBV27 and TRBJ1-5, with D maybe TRBD1 (5 bases). Germline-derived CDR1 and CDR2 are MNHEY and SMNVEV (reference sequence). CDR3 length: 14 residues. Trimming removed 8 bases at V and 1 base at J, with 12 bases between.

The V call is TRBV14, the J call TRBJ1-2; D call uncertain. The CDR3 has 13 residues. From germline, CDR1 is SGHDN and CDR2 FVKESK. The germline V and J ends were trimmed by 0 bases and 7 bases, with 9 bases remaining between them. The CDR3 sequence is CASSQDLAGGYTF. The DNA for the CDR3 is TGTGCCAGCAGCCAAGATCTTGCCGGTGGCTACACCTTC.

This CDR3 is CASSQDLATALYGYTF. The CDR3 coding sequence is TGTGCCAGCAGCCAAGATTTGGCCACCGCTTTGTATGGCTACACCTTC. The rearrangement uses TRBV3-1 (or the pseudogene TRBV3-2) and TRBJ1-2; D uncertain. V gave up 0 bases and J gave up 5 bases, with 16 bases separating them. The CDR3 sequence is 16 residues long. The germline CDR1 and CDR2 sequences are LGHDT and YNNKEL (reference sequence).